One sample yielded the 21 T cell receptor beta chains listed below, sequenced in a study of T cells in Graves' hyperthyroidism and ophthalmopathy. RNA transcripts yielded amplified TCR beta CDR3 regions. TCR CDR3 regions were first amplified by RT-PCR with HTBI primers. From the multiplex PCR reads, TCRdb called clonotypes with MiXCR, one entry per CDR3 protein. The sample gives hundreds of thousands of distinct CDR3 sequences, about 14% of which show up once; about an eighth is in the top ten. Sequencing used blood. Every receptor here comes from a woman between 45 and 60 years old with Graves' ophthalmopathy.

There are many counts of this clonotype. V gene TRBV5-1 combines with J gene TRBJ2-7; TRBD1 matches 7 bases. In germline, CDR1 is SGHRS, CDR2 YFSETQ. The CDR3 contains 14 residues. The V gene end was trimmed by 1 base and the J gene end by 7 bases; junction bases not matched to a gene: 8. The CDR3 is CASSLRDSHMEQYF. DNA of the CDR3: TGCGCCAGCAGCTTGAGGGACAGCCACATGGAGCAGTACTTC.

This clonotype has more than one count but fewer than ten. The chain links TRBV19 to TRBJ2-2, with D unresolved. V was trimmed by 1 base and J by 5 bases, leaving 5 bases between them. The CDR3 covers 13 residues. Per the germline V gene, CDR1 is LNHDA and CDR2 is SQIVND (reference sequence). The DNA of the CDR3 is TGTGCCAGTAGTATAGCGGCGACCGGGGAGCTGTTTTTT. It yields the protein CASSIAATGELFF.

With respect to this clonotype: A read error is possible here, since a much larger clone lies one base away. This chain connects TRBV20-1 to TRBJ2-7, with 10 bases lining up with TRBD2. Germline CDR1 DFQATT, CDR2 SNEGSKA (reference sequence). The J segment lost 6 bases and the V segment lost 1 base, leaving 15 bases of the junction unmatched. This CDR3 has 17 amino acids. The CDR3, as DNA: TGCAGTGCTAGAGGGAGTAGAGGACCAGCGGGAGGGGGCGAGCAGTACTTC. Its translation is CSARGSRGPAGGGEQYF.

This clonotype has only a few counts. This chain connects TRBV12-3 or TRBV12-4 to TRBJ2-3; possibly TRBD1 for D (6 bases). The length of the CDR3 is 14 residues. V was trimmed by 2 bases and J by 6 bases, leaving 12 bases between them. CDR3 sequence (DNA): TGTGCCAGCAGTTTATCGCAGGGGAAGGATACGCAGTATTTT. Translation: CASSLSQGKDTQYF.

This clonotype has ten or more counts. The chain uses TRBV28 and TRBJ2-7; 8 nucleotides agree with TRBD1. CDR3 length: 15 amino acids. Germline trimming cut 5 bases from V and 4 bases from J; bases unmatched to any gene: 10. The germline V gene encodes CDR1 MDHEN and CDR2 SYDVKM. CDR3 sequence reads: CASSGRDRSGYEQYF. The CDR3 DNA reads as TGTGCCAGCAGTGGAAGGGACAGGTCAGGGTACGAGCAGTACTTC.

The CDR3 nucleotides are TGCAGTGCTAGAAGTACTAGCTCCTACGAGCAGTACTTC. It yields the protein CSARSTSSYEQYF. The V gene is TRBV20-1, the J gene TRBJ2-7; a weak D match, TRBD2 (5 bases). Germline assignment: CDR1 DFQATT and CDR2 SNEGSKA (reference sequence). CDR3 length: 13 amino acids. V was trimmed by 2 bases and J by 0 bases, leaving 8 bases between them.

This clonotype appeared many times. The rearrangement links TRBV9 to TRBJ2-7; D call uncertain. CDR3 length: 14 amino acids. Germline CDR1 SGDLS, CDR2 YYNGEE. Trimming took 3 bases from V and 2 from J, leaving 12 bases between them. The DNA for the CDR3 is TGTGCCAGCAGCGGGACCGTTAATGCCTACGAGCAGTACTTC. This gives the protein CASSGTVNAYEQYF. The entire variable domain, with the rest obtained from reference TRBV9 and TRBJ2-7, is as follows: DSGVTQTPKHLITATGQRVTLRCSPRSGDLSVYWYQQSLDQGLQFLIQYYNGEERAKGNILERFSAQQFPDLHSELNLSSLELGDSALYFCASSGTVNAYEQYFGPGTRLTVT.

The chain joins TRBV19 to TRBJ1-4; D remains unclear. Germline-derived CDR1 and CDR2 are LNHDA and SQIVND (reference sequence). The CDR3 extends over 16 amino acids. V was trimmed by 2 bases and J by 5 bases, leaving 15 bases between them. CDR3 region: CASSISFGRKNEKLFF. CDR3 nucleotides: TGTGCCAGTAGTATATCCTTTGGCAGAAAGAATGAAAAACTGTTTTTT.

This clonotype appeared many times. This chain links TRBV29-1 with TRBJ2-7; D might be TRBD2 (5 bases). Germline assignment: CDR1 SQVTM and CDR2 ANQGSEA. This CDR3 comprises 10 residues. CDR3 sequence: CSAGETEQYF. DNA for the CDR3: TGCAGTGCCGGGGAGACTGAGCAGTACTTC.

The J gene is TRBJ1-5, the V gene TRBV28, with 7 bases matching TRBD1. Germline V gives CDR1 MDHEN, CDR2 SYDVKM. This CDR3 has 14 amino acids. After removal of 8 bases from V and 4 bases from J, the junction contained 8 bases not matched to a gene. In nucleotides, the CDR3 is TGTGCCAGCGAAAACAGGGGAACTAATCAGCCCCAGCATTTT. Translated: CASENRGTNQPQHF.

The rearrangement uses TRBV28 and TRBJ2-7; D unresolved. Between the trimmed V and J ends, which lost 7 bases and 4 bases, there was a span of 17 bases. Germline-derived CDR1 and CDR2 are MDHEN and SYDVKM. The CDR3 extends over 14 amino acids. CDR3 region: CASTTQLLSYEQYF. The CDR3 coding sequence is TGTGCCAGCACTACCCAATTACTATCATACGAGCAGTACTTC. Variable domain in full (rest from reference TRBV28 and TRBJ2-7): DVKVTQSSRYLVKRTGEKVFLECVQDMDHENMFWYRQDPGLGLRLIYFSYDVKMKEKGDIPEGYSVSREKKERFSLILESASTNQTSMYLCASTTQLLSYEQYFGPGTRLTVT.

This clonotype was counted at least ten times. V and J are TRBV27 and TRBJ2-6, with D possibly being TRBD2 (6 bases). The germline V gene has CDR1 MNHEY and CDR2 SMNVEV (reference sequence). The V gene lost 5 bases and the J gene lost 2 bases, with 13 bases spanning the gap. The CDR3 has 16 residues. CDR3 residues: CASSPAGGAGANVLTF. In nucleotides, the CDR3 is TGTGCCAGCAGTCCCGCTGGAGGGGCTGGGGCCAACGTCCTGACTTTC.

V is TRBV7-2 and J is TRBJ2-1, with TRBD2 matching 8 bases. This CDR3 contains 14 residues. V was pared by 6 bases and J by 8 bases, with 9 bases of the junction left unmatched. The germline CDR1 and CDR2 sequences are SGHTA and FQGNSA. As DNA, the CDR3 is TGTGCCAGCAGACCTTTTAGCGGGATCGATGAGCAGTTCTTC. Protein product: CASRPFSGIDEQFF.

This clonotype appeared many times. CDR3 bases: TGCAGTGCTAGTGAGGGTCATAATTCACCCCTCCACTTT. Translation: CSASEGHNSPLHF. The chain links TRBV20-1 to TRBJ1-6; D not resolved. Trimming removed 3 bases from V and 5 bases from J, with 8 bases in between. The CDR3 runs to 13 residues. CDR1 is DFQATT, CDR2 SNEGSKA, per germline (reference sequence).

This clonotype was counted ten times or more. V and J are TRBV20-1 and TRBJ1-2, with D unresolved. Between the trimmed V and J ends, which lost 2 bases and 12 bases, there was a span of 13 bases. The CDR3 has 11 amino acids. Germline V gene sequence: CDR1 DFQATT, CDR2 SNEGSKA (reference sequence). CDR3 sequence: CSARPTIRNTF. The CDR3, as DNA: TGCAGTGCTAGACCGACGATACGCAACACCTTC.

This clonotype was seen many times. The chain recombines TRBV20-1 with TRBJ2-7, with 12 nucleotides matching TRBD2. Germline-derived CDR1 and CDR2 are DFQATT and SNEGSKA (reference sequence). J gave up 4 bases and V 3 bases, and 7 bases lay outside the gene matches. The CDR3 contains 15 residues. CDR3 sequence (DNA): TGCAGTGCTAGTAGACTAGCGGGAGTGAGATACGAGCAGTACTTC. Encoded protein: CSASRLAGVRYEQYF.

This clonotype has ten or more counts. The chain employs TRBV12-3 or TRBV12-4 and TRBJ2-3; possibly TRBD2 for D (6 bases). V dropped 6 bases and J dropped 5 bases, with 12 bases sitting between them. The CDR3 extends over 13 amino acids. CDR3 amino acids: CASRERVGDTQYF. For the CDR3, the DNA is TGTGCCAGCAGGGAGCGGGTTGGAGATACGCAGTATTTT.

This clonotype was recorded at least ten times. This chain connects TRBV4-3 to TRBJ2-1; D not certain. The CDR3 contains 15 residues. V lost 0 bases, J lost 7 bases, and 13 bases lay in between. Germline values: CDR1 LGHNA, CDR2 YSLEER. The CDR3 bases are TGCGCCAGCAGCCAAGATCTGGCCATTATAAATGAGCAGTTCTTC. Residues: CASSQDLAIINEQFF.

This clonotype was counted ten times or more. This chain connects TRBV5-1 to TRBJ2-1; possible D gene TRBD1, 6 bases. The CDR3 runs 17 residues. Germline V gives CDR1 SGHRS, CDR2 YFSETQ. V lost 0 bases, J lost 4 bases, and 17 bases lay in between. This chain's CDR3 is CASSLATGIGGYNEQFF. Written as DNA, the CDR3 is TGCGCCAGCAGCTTGGCCACAGGGATAGGTGGATACAATGAGCAGTTCTTC. The full variable domain, with the rest looked up from reference TRBV5-1 and TRBJ2-1, is KAGVTQTPRYLIKTRGQQVTLSCSPISGHRSVSWYQQTPGQGLQFLFEYFSETQRNKGNFPGRFSGRQFSNSRSEMNVSTLELGDSALYLCASSLATGIGGYNEQFFGPGTRLTVL.

This clonotype has at least ten counts. The gene calls are TRBV20-1 and TRBJ2-7, with D possibly TRBD1 on 6 matching bases. The CDR3 runs 15 residues. CDR1 is DFQATT, CDR2 SNEGSKA, per germline (reference sequence). Trimming cost V 4 bases and J 3 bases, with 19 bases left between them. CDR3 sequence: CSAIGQPDLFYEQYF. CDR3 sequence (DNA): TGCAGTGCTATAGGACAGCCCGACCTTTTCTACGAGCAGTACTTC.

This clonotype was found a few times. The chain has TRBV5-5 and TRBJ2-5; D gene uncertain. Trimming shortened V by 1 base and J by 1 base, and 14 bases separated the two germline ends. The CDR3 loop spans 16 amino acids. The germline CDR1 and CDR2 sequences are SGHKS and YYEKEE (reference sequence). The CDR3 DNA follows: TGTGCCAGCAGCTTGTCGCTGACCGGCCCCCAAGAGACCCAGTACTTC. Translation: CASSLSLTGPQETQYF.